The next 3 T cell receptor beta chains were all read from a single sample in a study of blood T cell repertoires in COVID-19. The protocol was immunoSEQ multiplex PCR, while the TCRdb copy is restricted to in-frame clones and leaves out a portion. The table has tens of thousands of clones, 89% seen once. Source material: peripheral blood. Receptors were obtained from an older woman with active COVID-19.

The V and J genes are TRBV10-3 and TRBJ2-3; D is perhaps TRBD1 (6 bases). V was shortened by 7 bases and J by 4 bases, with 12 bases between the two germline ends. Germline CDR1 and CDR2: ENHRY and SYGVKD. There are 13 residues in the CDR3. The CDR3 loop is CAITGTPSDTQYF. CDR3 nucleotides: TGTGCCATCACCGGGACACCCTCAGATACGCAGTATTTT.

V gene TRBV11-2 combines with J gene TRBJ1-4; D perhaps matches TRBD1 (5 bases). The CDR3 sequence is 15 residues long. The V and J ends lost 5 bases and 4 bases respectively, with 14 bases between them. Germline CDR1 is SGHAT and CDR2 is FQNNGV. This chain's CDR3 is CASSHLLGGNEKLFF. For the CDR3, the DNA is TGTGCCAGCAGCCACCTGCTGGGGGGTAATGAAAAACTGTTTTTT.

V gene TRBV5-4 combines with J gene TRBJ1-3, with D uncertain. The CDR3 runs to 15 residues. CDR1 and CDR2 (germline): SGHNT, YYREEE (reference sequence). Deletions cut 0 bases from V and 0 bases from J, with 7 bases between. CDR3 protein: CASSLAVSSGNTIYF. The CDR3 DNA reads as TGTGCCAGCAGCTTGGCAGTCAGCTCTGGAAACACCATATATTTT.